This TCR beta chain was observed in a study of control samples from healthy donors and cancer patients. Sequencing was performed with immunoSEQ multiplex PCR; in TCRdb, only in-frame clones are kept and a portion is missing. The table includes 150,000 to 200,000 clones, approximately 94% detected once. Germline V CDR1 and CDR2: ENHRY, SYGVKD. V shed 2 bases, J shed 1 base, and the junction held 3 bases outside the gene matches. The CDR3 consists of 16 residues. The chain has TRBV10-3 and TRBJ1-1, with 11 bases fitting TRBD1. The clonotype comes from a woman aged 18 to 35 in good health. Sequenced: blood. The CDR3 DNA follows: TGTGCCATCAGTGAGGGACAGGGGGCTGCGAACACTGAAGCTTTCTTT. Residues: CAISEGQGAANTEAFF.